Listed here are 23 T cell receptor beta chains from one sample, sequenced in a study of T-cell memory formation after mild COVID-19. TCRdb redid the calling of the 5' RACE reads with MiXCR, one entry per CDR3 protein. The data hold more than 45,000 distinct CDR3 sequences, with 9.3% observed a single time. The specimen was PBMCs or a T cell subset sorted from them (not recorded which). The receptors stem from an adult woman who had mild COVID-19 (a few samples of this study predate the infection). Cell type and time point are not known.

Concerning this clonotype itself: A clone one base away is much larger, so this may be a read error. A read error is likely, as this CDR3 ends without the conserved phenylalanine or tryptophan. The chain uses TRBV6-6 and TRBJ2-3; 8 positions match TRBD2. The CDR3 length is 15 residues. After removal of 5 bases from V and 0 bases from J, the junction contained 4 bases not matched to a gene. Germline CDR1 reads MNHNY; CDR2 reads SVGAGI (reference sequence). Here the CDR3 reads CASSPGGPSTDTQYL. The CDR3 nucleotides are TGTGCCAGCAGTCCGGGGGGGCCCAGCACAGATACGCAGTATCTT.

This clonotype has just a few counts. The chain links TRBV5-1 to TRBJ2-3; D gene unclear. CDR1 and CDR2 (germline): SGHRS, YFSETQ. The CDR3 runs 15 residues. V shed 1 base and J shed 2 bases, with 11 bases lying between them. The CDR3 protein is CASSLSGFDTDTQYF. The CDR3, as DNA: TGCGCCAGCAGCTTGTCGGGCTTCGACACAGATACGCAGTATTTT. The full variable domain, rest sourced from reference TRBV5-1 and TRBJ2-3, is KAGVTQTPRYLIKTRGQQVTLSCSPISGHRSVSWYQQTPGQGLQFLFEYFSETQRNKGNFPGRFSGRQFSNSRSEMNVSTLELGDSALYLCASSLSGFDTDTQYFGPGTRLTVL.

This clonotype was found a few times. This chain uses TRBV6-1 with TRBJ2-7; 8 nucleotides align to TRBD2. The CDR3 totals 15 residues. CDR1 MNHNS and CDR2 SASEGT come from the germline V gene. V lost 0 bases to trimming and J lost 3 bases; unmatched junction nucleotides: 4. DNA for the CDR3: TGTGCCAGCAGTGAAGCCCGGACTAGCCTCTACGAGCAGTACTTC. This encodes CASSEARTSLYEQYF.

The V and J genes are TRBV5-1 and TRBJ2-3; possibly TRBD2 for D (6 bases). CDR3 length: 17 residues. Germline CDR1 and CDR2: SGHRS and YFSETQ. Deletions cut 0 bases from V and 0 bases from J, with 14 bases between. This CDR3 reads CASSLGPLATSTDTQYF. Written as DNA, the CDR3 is TGCGCCAGCAGCTTGGGACCTCTAGCGACTAGCACAGATACGCAGTATTTT.

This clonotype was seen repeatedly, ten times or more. CDR3 loop: CASSFASGGPRTDTQYF. For the CDR3, the DNA is TGTGCCAGCAGTTTCGCTAGCGGGGGCCCCCGGACAGATACGCAGTATTTT. J is TRBJ2-3 and V is TRBV12-3 or TRBV12-4; TRBD2 matches 10 bases. The J segment lost 3 bases and the V segment lost 3 bases, leaving 9 bases of the junction unmatched. The CDR3 runs to 17 residues.

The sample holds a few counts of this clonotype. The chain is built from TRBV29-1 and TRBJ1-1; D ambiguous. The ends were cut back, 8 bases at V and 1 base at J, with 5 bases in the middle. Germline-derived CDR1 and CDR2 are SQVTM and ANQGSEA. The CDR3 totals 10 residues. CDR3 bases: TGCAGCTCGAAGAACACTGAAGCTTTCTTT. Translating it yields CSSKNTEAFF.

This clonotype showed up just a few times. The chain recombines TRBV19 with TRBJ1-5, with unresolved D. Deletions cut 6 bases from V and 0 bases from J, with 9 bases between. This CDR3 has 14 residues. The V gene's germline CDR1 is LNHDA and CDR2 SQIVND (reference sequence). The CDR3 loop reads CASRSGNSNQPQHF. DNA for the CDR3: TGTGCCAGTAGGTCCGGGAATAGCAATCAGCCCCAGCATTTT.

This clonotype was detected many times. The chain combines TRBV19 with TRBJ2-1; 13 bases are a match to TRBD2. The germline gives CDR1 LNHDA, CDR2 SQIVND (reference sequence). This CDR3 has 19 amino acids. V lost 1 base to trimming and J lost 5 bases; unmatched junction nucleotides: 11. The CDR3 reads CASSIGLAGGNLRDNEQFF. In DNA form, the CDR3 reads TGTGCCAGTAGTATAGGACTAGCGGGGGGCAACCTTAGGGACAATGAGCAGTTCTTC.

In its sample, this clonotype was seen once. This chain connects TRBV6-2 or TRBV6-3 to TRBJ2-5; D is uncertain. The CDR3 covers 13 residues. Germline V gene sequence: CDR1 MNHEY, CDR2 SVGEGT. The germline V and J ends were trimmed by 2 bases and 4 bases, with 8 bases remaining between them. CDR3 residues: CASSYPATETQYF. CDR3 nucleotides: TGTGCCAGCAGTTACCCCGCTACAGAGACCCAGTACTTC.

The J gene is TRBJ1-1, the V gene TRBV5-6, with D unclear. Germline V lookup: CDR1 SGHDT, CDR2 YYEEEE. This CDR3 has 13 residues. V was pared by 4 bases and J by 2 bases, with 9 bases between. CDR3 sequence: CASSLPANTEAFF. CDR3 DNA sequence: TGTGCCAGCAGCCTACCGGCCAACACTGAAGCTTTCTTT.

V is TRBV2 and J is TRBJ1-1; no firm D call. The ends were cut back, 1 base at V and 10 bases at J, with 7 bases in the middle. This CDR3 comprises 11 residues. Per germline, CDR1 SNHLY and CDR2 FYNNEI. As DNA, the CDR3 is TGTGCCAGCAGTGAAGAGGGTATAGCTTTCTTT. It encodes CASSEEGIAFF.

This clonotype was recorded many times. The CDR3 sequence is CASSPKAGGSTDTQYF. CDR3 nucleotides: TGTGCCAGCTCACCGAAAGCGGGGGGGAGCACAGATACGCAGTATTTT. This chain links TRBV18 with TRBJ2-3; 10 bases agree with TRBD2. This CDR3 has 16 amino acids. J gave up 0 bases and V 3 bases, and 3 bases lay outside the gene matches. Germline CDR1 reads KGHSH; CDR2 reads LQKENI.

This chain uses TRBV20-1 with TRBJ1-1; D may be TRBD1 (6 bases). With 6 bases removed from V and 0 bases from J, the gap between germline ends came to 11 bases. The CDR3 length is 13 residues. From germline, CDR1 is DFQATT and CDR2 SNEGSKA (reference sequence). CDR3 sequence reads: CSAATGLNTEAFF. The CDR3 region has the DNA TGCAGTGCGGCGACAGGTCTGAACACTGAAGCTTTCTTT.

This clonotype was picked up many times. The CDR3 loop is CASSRTEGGNEQFF. Here the CDR3 DNA reads TGTGCCAGCAGTCGTACCGAAGGCGGGAATGAGCAGTTCTTC. The chain couples TRBV2 to TRBJ2-1, with D possibly matching TRBD2 (5 bases). V was cut by 5 bases and J by 7 bases, with 15 bases left in between. There are 14 residues in the CDR3. CDR1 is SNHLY, CDR2 FYNNEI, per germline.

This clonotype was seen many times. The CDR3 reads CASSLVGGGGSYEQYF. CDR3 bases: TGTGCCAGCAGCTTGGTGGGTGGAGGGGGCTCATACGAGCAGTACTTC. The V and J genes are TRBV5-4 and TRBJ2-7, with D perhaps TRBD1 (7 bases). V was pared by 0 bases and J by 4 bases, with 17 bases between. The CDR3 contains 16 residues. CDR1 SGHNT and CDR2 YYREEE come from the germline V gene (reference sequence).

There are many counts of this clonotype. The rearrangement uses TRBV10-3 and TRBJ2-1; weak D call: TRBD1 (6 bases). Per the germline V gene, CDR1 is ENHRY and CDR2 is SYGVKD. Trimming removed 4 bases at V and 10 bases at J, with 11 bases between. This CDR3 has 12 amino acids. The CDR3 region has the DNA TGTGCCATCAGTGTAGGGGGTAAAGAGCAGTTCTTC. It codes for CAISVGGKEQFF.

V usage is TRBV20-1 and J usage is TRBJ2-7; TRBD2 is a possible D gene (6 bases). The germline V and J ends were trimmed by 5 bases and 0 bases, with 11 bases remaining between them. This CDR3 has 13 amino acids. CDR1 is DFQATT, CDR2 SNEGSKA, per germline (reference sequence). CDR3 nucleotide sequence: TGCAGTGCTTATAGCGGCCTCTCCTACGAGCAGTACTTC. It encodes CSAYSGLSYEQYF.

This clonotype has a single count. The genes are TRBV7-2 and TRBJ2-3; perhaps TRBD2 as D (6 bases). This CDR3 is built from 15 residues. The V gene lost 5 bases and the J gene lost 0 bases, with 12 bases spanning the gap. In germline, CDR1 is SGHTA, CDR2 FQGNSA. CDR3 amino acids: CASSPRRGSTDTQYF. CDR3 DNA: TGTGCCAGCAGCCCCAGGCGGGGTAGCACAGATACGCAGTATTTT.

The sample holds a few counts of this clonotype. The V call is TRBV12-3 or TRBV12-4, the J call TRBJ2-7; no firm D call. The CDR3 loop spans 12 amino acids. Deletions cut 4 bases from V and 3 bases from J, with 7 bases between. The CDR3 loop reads CASSSPYYEQYF. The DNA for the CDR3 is TGTGCCAGCAGTTCGCCATACTACGAGCAGTACTTC.

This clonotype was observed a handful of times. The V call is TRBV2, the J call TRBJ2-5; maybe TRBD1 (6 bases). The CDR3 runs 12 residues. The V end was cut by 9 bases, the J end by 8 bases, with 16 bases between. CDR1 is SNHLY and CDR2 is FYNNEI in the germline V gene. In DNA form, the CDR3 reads TGTGCCAGGGGGGACACACAGGATACCCAGTACTTC. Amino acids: CARGDTQDTQYF. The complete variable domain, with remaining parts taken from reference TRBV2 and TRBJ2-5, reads EPEVTQTPSHQVTQMGQEVILRCVPISNHLYFYWYRQILGQKVEFLVSFYNNEISEKSEIFDDQFSVERPDGSNFTLKIRSTKLEDSAMYFCARGDTQDTQYFGPGTRLLVL.

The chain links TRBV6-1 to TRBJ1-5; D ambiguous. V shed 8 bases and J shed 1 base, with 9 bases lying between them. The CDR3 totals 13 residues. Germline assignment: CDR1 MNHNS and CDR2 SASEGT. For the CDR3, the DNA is TGTGCCAGCCGGGTGTCCAGCAATCAGCCCCAGCATTTT. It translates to CASRVSSNQPQHF.

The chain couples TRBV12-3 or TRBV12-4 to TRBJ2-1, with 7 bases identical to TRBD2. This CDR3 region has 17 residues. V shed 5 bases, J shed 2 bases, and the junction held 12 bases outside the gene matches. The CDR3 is CASSRSTSSITYNEQFF. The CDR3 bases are TGTGCCAGCAGTCGCTCGACTAGCTCGATCACCTACAATGAGCAGTTCTTC.

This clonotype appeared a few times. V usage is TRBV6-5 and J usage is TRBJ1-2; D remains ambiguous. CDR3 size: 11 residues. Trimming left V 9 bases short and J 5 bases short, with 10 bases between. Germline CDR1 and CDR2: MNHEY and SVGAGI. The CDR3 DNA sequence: TGTGCCAGTCGAAACGGATATGGCTACACCTTC. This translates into CASRNGYGYTF.